The clone carrying this T cell receptor (beta chain) was detected once. These data are taken from a study of blood T cell repertoires in COVID-19. V was shortened by 8 bases and J by 6 bases, with 23 bases between the two germline ends. Germline V CDR1 and CDR2: LNHDA, SQIVND (reference sequence). This CDR3 spans 16 amino acids. Sequencing used immunoSEQ multiplex PCR; TCRdb keeps in-frame clones, though not all of them. The data show 150,000 to 200,000 clones, 86% seen once. While infection was still active, Seattle patients were enrolled and then followed longitudinally. The sequenced sample consisted of peripheral blood. The TCR sequence derives from a woman in her sixties with COVID-19, enrolled during active disease. The rearrangement uses TRBV19 and TRBJ2-1, with unresolved D. The CDR3 spells CASQISSIGRINEQFF. The CDR3, as DNA: TGTGCCAGTCAAATATCTTCAATTGGCAGGATCAATGAGCAGTTCTTC.